The 2 T cell receptor beta chains given below trace back to one sample, sequenced in a study of blood T cell repertoires in COVID-19. Measured with immunoSEQ multiplex PCR; TCRdb has only the in-frame clones, and not every one. The repertoire has around 140,000 clones, approximately 74% of them found once; the top ten carry about 1.9%. Input material: peripheral blood. The source is a woman in her 70s with acute or convalescent COVID-19.

This CDR3 is CASSFDGQNTEAFF. The CDR3 DNA reads TGCGCCAGCAGCTTTGACGGACAGAACACTGAAGCTTTCTTT. The rearrangement uses TRBV5-1 and TRBJ1-1; D is perhaps TRBD1 (5 bases). CDR1 and CDR2 from the germline V gene are SGHRS and YFSETQ. The V and J ends lost 2 bases and 1 base respectively, with 9 bases between them. The CDR3 contains 14 residues.

The chain couples TRBV19 to TRBJ1-2; 7 nucleotides align to TRBD1. Germline V gene sequence: CDR1 LNHDA, CDR2 SQIVND (reference sequence). The CDR3 sequence is 14 residues long. After removal of 5 bases from V and 4 bases from J, the junction contained 7 bases not matched to a gene. This CDR3 reads CASSSAGTVYGYTF. The CDR3 nucleotides read TGTGCCAGTAGTTCCGCCGGGACAGTCTATGGCTACACCTTC.